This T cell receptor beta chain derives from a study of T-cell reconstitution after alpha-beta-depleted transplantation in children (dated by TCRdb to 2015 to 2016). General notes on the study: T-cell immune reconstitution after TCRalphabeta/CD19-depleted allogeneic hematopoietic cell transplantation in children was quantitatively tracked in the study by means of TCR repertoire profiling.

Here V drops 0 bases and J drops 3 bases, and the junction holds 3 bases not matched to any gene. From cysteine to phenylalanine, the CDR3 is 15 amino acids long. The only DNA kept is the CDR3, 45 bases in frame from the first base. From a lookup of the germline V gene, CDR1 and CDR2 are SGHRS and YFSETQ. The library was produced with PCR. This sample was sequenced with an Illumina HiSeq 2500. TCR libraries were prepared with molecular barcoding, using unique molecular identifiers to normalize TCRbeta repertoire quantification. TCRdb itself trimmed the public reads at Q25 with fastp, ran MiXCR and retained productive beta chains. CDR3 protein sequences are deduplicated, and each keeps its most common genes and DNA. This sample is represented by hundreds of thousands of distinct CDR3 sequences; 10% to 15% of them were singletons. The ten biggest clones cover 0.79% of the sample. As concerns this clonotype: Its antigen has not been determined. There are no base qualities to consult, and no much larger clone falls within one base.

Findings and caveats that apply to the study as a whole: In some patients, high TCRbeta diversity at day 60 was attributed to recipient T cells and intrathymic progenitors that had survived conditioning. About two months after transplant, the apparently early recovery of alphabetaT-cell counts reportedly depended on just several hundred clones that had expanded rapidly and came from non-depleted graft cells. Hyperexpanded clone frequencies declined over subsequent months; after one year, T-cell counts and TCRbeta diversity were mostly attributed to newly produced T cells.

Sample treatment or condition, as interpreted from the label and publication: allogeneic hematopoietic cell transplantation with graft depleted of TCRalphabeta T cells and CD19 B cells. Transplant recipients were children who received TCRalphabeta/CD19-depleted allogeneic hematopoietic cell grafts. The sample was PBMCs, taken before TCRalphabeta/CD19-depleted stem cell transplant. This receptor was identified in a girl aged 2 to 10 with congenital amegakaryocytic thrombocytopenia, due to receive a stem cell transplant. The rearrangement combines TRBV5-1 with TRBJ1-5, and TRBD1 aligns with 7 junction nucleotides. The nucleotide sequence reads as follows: TGCGCCAGCAGCTTGGGAGGGGGCCTCAATCAGCCCCAGCATTTT. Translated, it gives CASSLGGGLNQPQHF.